This T cell receptor (beta chain) was identified during a study of blood T cell repertoires in COVID-19 (dated by TCRdb to the early 2020s). Notes on the research overall: The collaborator samples originated in the United States, Italy and Spain and spanned the acute and convalescent phases of COVID-19. The prospective study material was composed of cDNA or gDNA derived from T cells, B-cell-depleted T cells, or PBMCs. Subjects who had been exposed to COVID-19, were actively infected with it, or had recovered from it provided the deeply sampled blood TCRbeta repertoires that made up the dataset. The repertoires were released in a freely available public database meant as a resource for research on the immune response to SARS-CoV-2. The samples were drawn from two sources: the first 160 participants of the ongoing ImmuneRACE study, and 1,200 or so subjects contributed by 6 global collaborators. Sample metadata almost always included a de-identified subject ID, COVID-19 status, age in years and sex. HLA class I and class II types, where available, came from metadata supplied by the sample provider rather than from assay-based typing.

With respect to this clone: There is no known antigen for this receptor. No base qualities exist here, and no much larger clone lies one base off it.

V lost 5 bases and J lost 0 bases; the stretch between them is 10 bases long. The CDR3 holds 15 amino acids from the cysteine to the phenylalanine. Only the CDR3 DNA is retained, 45 bases long and in frame from the first base. CDR1 and CDR2 (SEHNR, FQNEAQ) derive from the germline V gene (reference sequence). Collaborating institutions collected whole blood in K2EDTA tubes following their own protocols. For TCRbeta analysis, collaborator samples were shipped as frozen whole blood, as isolated PBMCs, or as DNA extracted from either sample type. Paper-wide results and their limitations: Clinical and demographic metadata were provided uncurated, with the amount varying by source and participant.

TCRbeta CDR3 regions were amplified from genomic DNA by means of the immunoSEQ Assay, a bias-controlled multiplex PCR. Per the original workflow: The number of nucleated cells in each sample was estimated by amplification of reference gene primers within the assay. To quantify the absolute abundance of each unique TCRbeta CDR3 rearrangement, sequence reads were collapsed and filtered. Productive Simpson clonality was computed per sample as the square root of Simpson's diversity index over productive rearrangements. Drawn from immuneACCESS, this table holds only the in-frame rearrangements with V and J called that TCRdb kept. Clones are partly lost; checked studies trace under half to an unresolved V gene and leave the rest unexplained. That table supplies the V and J calls and clone size; D and trimming were determined from the DNA. This sample lists about 140,000 clones; approximately 80% were detected once. 10% of the sample is in the top ten clones.

Sequencing used peripheral blood. The rearrangement joined TRBV7-9 to TRBJ2-2; tentative D gene TRBD2, with 5 bases matching. This TCR was sampled from a man aged 60 to 69 with active or convalescent COVID-19. The DNA sequence is TGTGCCAGCAGCGACCGGGAATCGAACACCGGGGAGCTGTTTTTT. Translated, this gives CASSDRESNTGELFF.